This TCR beta chain was obtained from a study of cytomegalovirus exposure and HLA in healthy donors. The study's findings and limits: No immune exposure information besides CMV serostatus was available.

The V gene's germline CDR1 is LGHNA and CDR2 YNFKEQ. This CDR3 spans 12 amino acids. V shed 5 bases and J shed 8 bases, with 10 bases lying between them. Use of 60 Vbeta and 13 Jbeta primers characterized the PCR. Some clones are missing from TCRdb's copy, which holds only in-frame ones; the method was immunoSEQ multiplex PCR. Of some 110,000 clones in the sample, 60% to 75% were seen once. There are a few counts of this clone. The antigen remains unidentified. This clonotype was sampled from a male donor in good health and CMV-seropositive. The sample taken for sequencing was PBMCs. The chain uses TRBV4-2 and TRBJ2-1; D gene unclear. CDR3 sequence (DNA): TGTGCCAGCAGCGAAAATAGCTATGAGCAGTTCTTC. Translation: CASSENSYEQFF.